This record concerns one T cell receptor (beta chain) sequence. Its antigen is undetermined. This sample is part of a study of CD8+CD57+ T cells in acquired aplastic anemia. Whole-study results and caveats: A set of approximately 30 CD8+ CDR3 sequences was shared between patients and controls, and these sequences appeared highly expressed in patients.

Germline CDR1 is SGHTA and CDR2 is FQGNSA. V shed 4 bases and J 4 bases; nucleotides not matched to a gene: 10. The CDR3 has 15 residues. Both TCR beta VDJ combination and CDR3 sequence profiling were carried out. Genomic DNA was the template for this profiling. TCRdb itself ran the reads through MiXCR, one entry per CDR3 protein. The table records 150,000 to 200,000 distinct CDR3 sequences, 40% to 50% of them present only once. The TCR was taken from a human donor in good health. V is TRBV7-2 and J is TRBJ2-7, with 7 bases that match TRBD1. Specimen: sorted CD4+, CD8+, or CD8+CD57+ T cells (not recorded which) from PBMCs. The CDR3 loop reads CASSSSTGTVYEQYF. For the CDR3, the DNA is TGTGCCAGCAGCTCATCGACCGGGACAGTTTACGAGCAGTACTTC. The full variable domain, with the rest looked up from reference TRBV7-2 and TRBJ2-7, is GAGVSQSPSNKVTEKGKDVELRCDPISGHTALYWYRQSLGQGLEFLIYFQGNSAPDKSGLPSDRFSAERTGGSVSTLTIQRTQQEDSAVYLCASSSSTGTVYEQYFGPGTRLTVT.